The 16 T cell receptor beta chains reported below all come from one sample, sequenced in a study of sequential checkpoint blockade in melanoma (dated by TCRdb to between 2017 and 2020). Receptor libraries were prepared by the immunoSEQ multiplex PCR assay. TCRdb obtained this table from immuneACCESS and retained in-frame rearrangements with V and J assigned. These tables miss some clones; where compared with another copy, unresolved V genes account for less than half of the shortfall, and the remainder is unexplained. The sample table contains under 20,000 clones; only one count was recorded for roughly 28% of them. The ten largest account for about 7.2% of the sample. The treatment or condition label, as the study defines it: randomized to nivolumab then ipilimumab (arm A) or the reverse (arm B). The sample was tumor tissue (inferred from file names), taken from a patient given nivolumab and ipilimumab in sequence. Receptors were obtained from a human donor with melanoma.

The CDR3 sequence is CASSLRLAGEGDTQYF. The CDR3, as DNA: TGTGCCAGCAGCTTACGACTAGCGGGGGAGGGGGATACGCAGTATTTT. The chain is built from TRBV11-3 and TRBJ2-3; 12 bases line up with TRBD2. CDR3 length: 16 residues. The V gene's germline CDR1 is SGHNT and CDR2 YENEEA. Losses at the gene ends were 2 bases for V and 6 bases for J; bases not matched to a gene: 6.

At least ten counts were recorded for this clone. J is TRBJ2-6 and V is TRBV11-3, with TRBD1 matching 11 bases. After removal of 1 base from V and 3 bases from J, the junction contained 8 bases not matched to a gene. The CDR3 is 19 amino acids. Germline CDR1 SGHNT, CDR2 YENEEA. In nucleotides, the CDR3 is TGTGCCAGCAGCTTAGGGACGCCGGACAGGGGGCTTGGGGCCAACGTCCTGACTTTC. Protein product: CASSLGTPDRGLGANVLTF.

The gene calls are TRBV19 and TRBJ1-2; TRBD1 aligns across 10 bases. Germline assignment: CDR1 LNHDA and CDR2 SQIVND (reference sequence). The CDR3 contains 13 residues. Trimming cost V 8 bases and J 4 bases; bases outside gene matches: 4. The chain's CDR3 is CASQDRGSYGYTF. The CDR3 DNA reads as TGTGCCAGTCAGGACAGGGGGTCCTATGGCTACACCTTC.

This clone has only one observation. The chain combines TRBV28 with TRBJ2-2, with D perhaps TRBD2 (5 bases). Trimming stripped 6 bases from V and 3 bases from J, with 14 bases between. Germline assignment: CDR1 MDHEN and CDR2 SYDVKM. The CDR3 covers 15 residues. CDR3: CASSKRLPYTGELFF. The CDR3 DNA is TGTGCCAGCAGCAAGAGACTACCCTACACCGGGGAGCTGTTTTTT.

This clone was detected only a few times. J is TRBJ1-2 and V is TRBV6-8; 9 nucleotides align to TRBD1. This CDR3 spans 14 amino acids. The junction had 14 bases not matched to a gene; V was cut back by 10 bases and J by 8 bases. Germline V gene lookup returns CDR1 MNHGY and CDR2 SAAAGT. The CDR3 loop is CAIRGTGTERGYTF. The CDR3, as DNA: TGTGCCATCAGGGGGACAGGGACTGAGAGGGGCTACACCTTC.

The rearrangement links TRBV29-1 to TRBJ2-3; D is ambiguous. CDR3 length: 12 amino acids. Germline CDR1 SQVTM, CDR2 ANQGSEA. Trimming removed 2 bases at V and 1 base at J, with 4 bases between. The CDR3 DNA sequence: TGCAGCGTTGAACTAGGCACAGATACGCAGTATTTT. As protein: CSVELGTDTQYF.

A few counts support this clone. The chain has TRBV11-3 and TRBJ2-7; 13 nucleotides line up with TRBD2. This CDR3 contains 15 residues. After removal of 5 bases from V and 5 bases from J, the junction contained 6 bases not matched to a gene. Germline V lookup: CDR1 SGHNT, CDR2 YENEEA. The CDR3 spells CASSPRTSGSNEQYF. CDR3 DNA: TGTGCCAGCAGCCCTCGGACTAGCGGGAGCAACGAGCAGTACTTC.

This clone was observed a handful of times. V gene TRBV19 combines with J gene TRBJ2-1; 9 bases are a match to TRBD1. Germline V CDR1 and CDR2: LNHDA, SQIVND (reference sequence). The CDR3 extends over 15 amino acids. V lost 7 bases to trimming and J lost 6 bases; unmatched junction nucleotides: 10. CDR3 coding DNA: TGTGCCAGTACCTCCGGGACAGGGAGTATCAATGAGCAGTTCTTC. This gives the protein CASTSGTGSINEQFF.

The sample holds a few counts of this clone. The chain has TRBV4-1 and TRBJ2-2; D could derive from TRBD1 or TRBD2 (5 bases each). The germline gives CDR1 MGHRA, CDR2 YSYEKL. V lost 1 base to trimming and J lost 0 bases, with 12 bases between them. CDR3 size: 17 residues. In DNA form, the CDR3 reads TGCGCCAGCAGCCAAGTGGGGACGACGACGAACACCGGGGAGCTGTTTTTT. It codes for CASSQVGTTTNTGELFF.

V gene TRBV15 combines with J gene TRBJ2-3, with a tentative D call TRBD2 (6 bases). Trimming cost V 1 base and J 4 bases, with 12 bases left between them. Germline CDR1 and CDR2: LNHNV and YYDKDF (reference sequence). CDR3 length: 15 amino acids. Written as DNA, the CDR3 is TGTGCCACCAGCAGAGGACGAGCGGGCGCAGATACGCAGTATTTT. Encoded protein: CATSRGRAGADTQYF. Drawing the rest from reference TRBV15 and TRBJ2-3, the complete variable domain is DAMVIQNPRYQVTQFGKPVTLSCSQTLNHNVMYWYQQKSSQAPKLLFHYYDKDFNNEADTPDNFQSRRPNTSFCFLDIRSPGLGDTAMYLCATSRGRAGADTQYFGPGTRLTVL.

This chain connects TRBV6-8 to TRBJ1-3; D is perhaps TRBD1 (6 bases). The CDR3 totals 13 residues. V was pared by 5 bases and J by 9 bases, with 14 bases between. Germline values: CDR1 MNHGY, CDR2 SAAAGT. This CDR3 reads CASSTGLLGTIYF. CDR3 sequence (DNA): TGTGCCAGCAGTACAGGGTTGCTCGGCACCATATATTTT.

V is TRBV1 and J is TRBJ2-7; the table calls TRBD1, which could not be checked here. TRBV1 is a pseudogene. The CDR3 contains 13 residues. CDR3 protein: CASSQTGTYEQYF. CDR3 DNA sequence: TGCGCCAGCAGCCAAACAGGTACCTACGAGCAGTACTTC.

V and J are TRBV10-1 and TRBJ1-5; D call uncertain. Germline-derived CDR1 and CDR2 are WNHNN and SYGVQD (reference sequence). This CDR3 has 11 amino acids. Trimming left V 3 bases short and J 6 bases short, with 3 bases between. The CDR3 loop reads CASSDFQPQHF. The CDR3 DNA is TGCGCCAGCAGTGATTTTCAGCCCCAGCATTTT.

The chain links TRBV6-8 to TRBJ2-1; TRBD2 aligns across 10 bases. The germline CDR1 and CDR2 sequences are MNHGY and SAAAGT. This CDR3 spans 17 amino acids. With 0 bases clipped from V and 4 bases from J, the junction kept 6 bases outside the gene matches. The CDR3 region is CASSYSPSSGRYNEQFF. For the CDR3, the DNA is TGTGCCAGCAGTTACTCGCCATCTAGCGGGAGATACAATGAGCAGTTCTTC.

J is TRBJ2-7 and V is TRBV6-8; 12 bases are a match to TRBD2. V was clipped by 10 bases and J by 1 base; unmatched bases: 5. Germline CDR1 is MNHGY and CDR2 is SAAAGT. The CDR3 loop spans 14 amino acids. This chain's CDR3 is CATRLAGESYEQYF. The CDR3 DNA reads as TGTGCCACCCGACTAGCGGGAGAATCCTACGAGCAGTACTTC.

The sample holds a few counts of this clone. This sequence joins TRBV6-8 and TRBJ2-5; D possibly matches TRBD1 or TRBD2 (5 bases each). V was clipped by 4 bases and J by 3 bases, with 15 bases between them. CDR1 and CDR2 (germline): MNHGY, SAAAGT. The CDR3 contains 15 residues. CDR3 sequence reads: CASSLETGTKETQYF. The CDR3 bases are TGTGCCAGCAGTTTAGAGACCGGGACCAAAGAGACCCAGTACTTC.